The text below deals with one TCR beta chain. What it binds is unknown. A multiplex PCR was run with 60 Vbeta primers and 13 Jbeta primers. Only in-frame clones appear in the TCRdb table, and some are missing; sequencing was by immunoSEQ multiplex PCR. The table has under 150,000 clones, about 82% seen once; the top ten hold 3% to 4%. This sample is drawn from a study of cytomegalovirus exposure and HLA in healthy donors. Regarding the study as a whole: Later work found that TCR association rates differed between HLA loci; DRB1 had the most and HLA-C the fewest. Further analysis was carried out later, and it showed several of the most significant clusters appearing linked to common viral pathogens. The study recorded 160 or so TCR beta chains that were cytomegalovirus-associated. Reports state that TCR beta sequences accurately predicted most subjects' HLA-A and HLA-B alleles.

Germline-derived CDR1 and CDR2 are SGHVS and FQNEAQ. The V and J ends lost 1 base and 4 bases respectively, with 14 bases between them. CDR3 size: 16 residues. The chain has TRBV7-8 and TRBJ2-1; D is unclear. This receptor was obtained from a male donor in good health and CMV-seronegative. The sample taken for sequencing was PBMCs. CDR3 DNA: TGTGCCAGCAGCTTAGACCCAGGCTCGAGTTACAATGAGCAGTTCTTC. Translating gives CASSLDPGSSYNEQFF.